The rows below give T cell receptor beta chains drawn from one sample of a study of blood T cell repertoires in COVID-19. Profiling relied on immunoSEQ multiplex PCR, and the TCRdb table lists in-frame clones only, not all of them. Here the sample spans about 210,000 clones, roughly 84% being singletons. The sequenced sample was PBMCs or T cells enriched from blood (not recorded which). The receptors originated from a man aged 30 to 39 in a cohort exposed to, infected with or recovered from COVID-19 (not recorded which). CDR3s include the opening cysteine and the closing phenylalanine or tryptophan. D genes are given only for firm matches. Clone size is stated in some rows and not others, as once, few, many or a class when expanded.

NA	TRBV5-4	NA	TRBJ2-7	CASSLVGVGSEQYF	TGTGCCAGCAGCTTGGTAGGGGTCGGGAGCGAGCAGTACTTC
once	TRBV28	NA	TRBJ2-7	CASSLAPSYEQYF	TGTGCCAGCAGTTTAGCCCCTAGTTACGAGCAGTACTTC
NA	TRBV4-2	NA	TRBJ2-7	CASSQEPFRGASYEQYF	TGTGCCAGCAGCCAAGAACCCTTCAGGGGAGCATCCTACGAGCAGTACTTC
NA	TRBV18	NA	TRBJ2-1	CASSPIEDEQFF	TGTGCCAGCTCACCCATAGAGGATGAGCAGTTCTTC
few	TRBV2	TRBD2	TRBJ2-1	CASRKEREIAYNEQFF	TGTGCCAGCAGAAAGGAGCGGGAGATCGCCTACAATGAGCAGTTCTTC
NA	TRBV2	NA	TRBJ1-1	CASLTLLSSTEAFF	TGTGCCAGCCTTACTCTCCTCTCAAGCACTGAAGCTTTCTTT
NA	TRBV4-1	NA	TRBJ2-7	CASSPPTALYEQYF	TGCGCCAGCAGCCCCCCAACAGCTCTTTACGAGCAGTACTTC
NA	TRBV9	TRBD2	TRBJ2-3	CASSESKGTSGATDTQYF	TGTGCCAGCAGCGAGAGTAAGGGGACTAGCGGGGCCACAGATACGCAGTATTTT
NA	TRBV5-6	TRBD1	TRBJ2-1	CASSLLKQGTGRSNEQFF	TGTGCCAGCAGCTTGTTAAAACAGGGGACAGGGCGCTCCAATGAGCAGTTCTTC
NA	TRBV6-5	NA	TRBJ1-5	CASSQDSENQPQHF	TGTGCCAGCAGCCAGGACAGTGAGAATCAGCCCCAGCATTTT
NA	TRBV19	TRBD2	TRBJ2-7	CASSMGGPSYEQYF	TGTGCCAGTAGTATGGGAGGGCCCTCCTACGAGCAGTACTTC
NA	TRBV2	NA	TRBJ1-1	CASIKFRGGGAENTEAFF	TGTGCCAGCATTAAATTTCGCGGAGGGGGGGCCGAGAACACTGAAGCTTTCTTT
once	TRBV9	TRBD2	TRBJ2-7	CASSVAPSGSIYEQYF	TGTGCCAGCAGCGTAGCCCCCAGCGGGAGTATCTACGAGCAGTACTTC
once	TRBV18	TRBD1	TRBJ1-2	CASSPDWDRPGYTF	TGTGCCAGCTCACCCGATTGGGACAGGCCAGGCTACACCTTC
NA	TRBV19	NA	TRBJ2-7	CASSMEGFNAYEQYF	TGTGCCAGTAGTATGGAGGGGTTTAATGCCTACGAGCAGTACTTC
few	TRBV28	TRBD1	TRBJ2-7	CASSSTGDRGTEEQYF	TGTGCCAGCAGTTCCACGGGGGACAGGGGTACGGAAGAGCAGTACTTC
few	TRBV10-1	NA	TRBJ1-1	CASTDRKNTEAFF	TGCGCCAGCACTGACAGAAAGAACACTGAAGCTTTCTTT
NA	TRBV27	TRBD2	TRBJ2-2	CASSLPGTSGRTGELFF	TGTGCCAGCAGTTTACCCGGGACTAGCGGGAGGACCGGGGAGCTGTTTTTT
once	TRBV7-9	NA	TRBJ2-7	CASSLEPGAYEQYF	TGTGCCAGCAGCTTAGAGCCCGGGGCCTACGAGCAGTACTTC
few	TRBV13	TRBD1	TRBJ1-2	CASSPRQGNGYTF	TGTGCCAGCAGCCCAAGACAGGGAAATGGCTACACCTTC
once	TRBV28	TRBD1	TRBJ1-2	CASNQQGEYGYTF	TGTGCCAGCAACCAACAGGGGGAATATGGCTACACCTTC
NA	TRBV10-2	NA	TRBJ2-5	CASSAKETQYF	TGCGCCAGCAGTGCTAAAGAGACCCAGTACTTC
NA	TRBV13	NA	TRBJ2-1	CASSFGGASEYNEQFF	TGTGCCAGCAGCTTCGGTGGGGCTAGCGAATACAATGAGCAGTTCTTC
few	TRBV5-1	TRBD2	TRBJ2-1	CASSLRTSGGDEQFF	TGCGCCAGCAGCTTGCGGACTAGCGGGGGGGATGAGCAGTTCTTC
NA	TRBV11-2	NA	TRBJ1-2	CASSLTGYGYTF	TGTGCCAGCAGCTTAACAGGGTATGGCTACACCTTC
NA	TRBV7-9	TRBD1	TRBJ1-4	CASSRDRATNEKLFF	TGTGCCAGCAGCCGCGACAGGGCAACTAATGAAAAACTGTTTTTT
few	TRBV5-5	TRBD2	TRBJ2-7	CASSLAPSGGTYEQYF	TGTGCCAGCAGCTTGGCCCCCAGCGGGGGGACCTACGAGCAGTACTTC
NA	TRBV6-2/TRBV6-3	TRBD2	TRBJ2-1	CASSPGLAINEQFF	TGTGCCAGCAGTCCCGGACTAGCAATCAATGAGCAGTTCTTC
NA	TRBV28	NA	TRBJ1-1	CASSFTHRVTEAFF	TGTGCCAGCAGTTTTACTCACAGGGTAACTGAAGCTTTCTTT